This T cell receptor (beta chain) was captured in a study of graft-versus-host responses after intestinal transplantation. Study-wide findings and caveats: The presence of high graft-versus-host to host-versus-graft clonal ratios in allografts characterized patients with graft-donor T cell macrochimerism.

Repertoires were generated with immunoSEQ multiplex PCR, while TCRdb's copy carries only in-frame clones and drops some. The top ten clones hold 0.5% of a sample with over 90,000 clones, 90% to 95% of them seen once. This clone is a singleton in its sample. The antigen is not known. Trimming shortened V by 1 base and J by 6 bases, and 4 bases separated the two germline ends. The CDR3 contains 11 residues. Germline CDR1 reads SGHDN; CDR2 reads FVKESK. This clonotype was sampled from a human donor who received an intestinal transplant. The rearrangement uses TRBV14 and TRBJ2-7, with D hard to call. The starting material was unstimulated CD8+ T cells sorted from spleen or lymph node cells, obtained before intestinal transplant. The CDR3: CASSQALEQYF. The CDR3 DNA sequence: TGTGCCAGCAGCCAAGCTCTCGAGCAGTACTTC.